The subject of this entry is one T cell receptor beta chain. The data are from a study of blood T cell repertoires in COVID-19. The repertoire was sequenced with immunoSEQ multiplex PCR; TCRdb's copy has only in-frame clones and lacks some. The data show some 160,000 clones, 80% to 90% seen once. Germline V gene sequence: CDR1 SGHNT, CDR2 YYREEE (reference sequence). V lost 0 bases and J lost 4; bases outside the gene matches: 6. CDR3 size: 17 residues. This sequence was found in a man between 60 and 75 years old with acute or convalescent COVID-19. The material sequenced was peripheral blood. The rearrangement links TRBV5-4 to TRBJ2-6, with TRBD2 matching 8 bases. CDR3 nucleotide sequence: TGTGCCAGCAGCTTGGTAGGCGGGGGGCCAGGGGCCAACGTCCTGACTTTC. This sequence encodes CASSLVGGGPGANVLTF.